Following are 23 T cell receptor beta chains from one sample sequenced in a study of T cells in Graves' hyperthyroidism and ophthalmopathy. There were TCR beta CDR3 regions amplified from RNA transcripts. An initial round of RT-PCR targeting the TCR CDR3 relied on the HTBI primer set. TCRdb analysed the multiplex PCR reads with MiXCR anew, one entry per CDR3 protein. The table shows a few hundred thousand distinct CDR3 sequences, with roughly 15% occurring only once. Sequenced material: blood. These receptors all stem from a woman aged 25 to 39 with Graves' ophthalmopathy.

This clonotype was seen more than once but under ten times. The J gene is TRBJ1-4, the V gene TRBV28; D call uncertain. V lost 6 bases, J lost 0 bases, and 8 bases lay in between. Germline CDR1 and CDR2: MDHEN and SYDVKM. This CDR3 is built from 14 residues. The CDR3 protein is CASSYTATNEKLFF. CDR3 nucleotide sequence: TGTGCCAGCAGCTACACTGCAACTAATGAAAAACTGTTTTTT.

V gene TRBV6-1 combines with J gene TRBJ1-2, with D tentatively TRBD1 (5 bases). Germline CDR1 MNHNS, CDR2 SASEGT. Deletions cut 11 bases from V and 4 bases from J, with 14 bases between. The CDR3 is 12 amino acids. CDR3 sequence reads: CAGGRGGYGYTF. DNA for the CDR3: TGTGCCGGCGGTCGGGGGGGCTATGGCTACACCTTC.

Ten or more counts support this clonotype. V gene TRBV6-1 combines with J gene TRBJ2-5, with 10 bases fitting TRBD1. CDR1 and CDR2 from the germline V gene are MNHNS and SASEGT. There are 16 residues in the CDR3. V lost 0 bases, J lost 6 bases, and 7 bases stayed unmatched. CDR3 nucleotide sequence: TGTGCCAGCAGTGAAGCCGACAGGGGGCCAATCAAGACCCAGTACTTC. Its translation: CASSEADRGPIKTQYF.

In this sample, this clonotype turned up many times. The gene calls are TRBV12-3 or TRBV12-4 and TRBJ2-1; tentative D call: TRBD2 (5 bases). The CDR3 runs 16 residues. Trimming left V 2 bases short and J 2 bases short, with 13 bases between. The CDR3 spells CASSLFRGGPYNEQFF. CDR3 sequence (DNA): TGTGCCAGCAGTTTATTCAGAGGAGGACCCTACAATGAGCAGTTCTTC.

This clonotype came up many times. V usage is TRBV6-1 and J usage is TRBJ1-1, with D maybe TRBD1 (5 bases). Germline CDR1 is MNHNS and CDR2 is SASEGT. CDR3 length: 14 residues. With 5 bases removed from V and 2 bases from J, the gap between germline ends came to 12 bases. The CDR3 region has the DNA TGTGCCAGCAGTTCTCCCAGGGAAAACACTGAAGCTTTCTTT. It translates to CASSSPRENTEAFF.

This clonotype was picked up many times. This chain joins TRBV2 and TRBJ1-6, with D hard to call. The CDR3 contains 13 residues. V was cut by 3 bases and J by 6 bases, with 6 bases left in between. Germline CDR1 SNHLY, CDR2 FYNNEI. The CDR3 loop reads CASSEILNSPLHF. The CDR3 coding sequence is TGTGCCAGCAGTGAGATCCTTAATTCACCCCTCCACTTT.

On this clonotype: A read error may produce the germline difference seen at one junction end. V and J are TRBV7-8 and TRBJ2-1; D could derive from TRBD1 or TRBD2 (5 bases each). This CDR3 region has 12 residues. Germline CDR1 SGHVS, CDR2 FQNEAQ. CDR3 loop: CAGSLRGNEQFF. As DNA, the CDR3 is TGTGCCGGCAGCTTGAGGGGAAATGAGCAGTTCTTC.

This clonotype was recorded many times. The chain is built from TRBV12-3 or TRBV12-4 and TRBJ1-2; D perhaps matches TRBD1 (5 bases). The CDR3 runs to 15 residues. The V and J ends lost 3 bases and 6 bases respectively, with 17 bases between them. The CDR3 spells CASSLSLGQGHGYTF. The CDR3 DNA reads as TGTGCCAGCAGTTTGTCTCTGGGGCAGGGCCATGGCTACACCTTC.

This clonotype was seen many times. The rearrangement uses TRBV7-9 and TRBJ1-4, with D unclear. Germline CDR1 SEHNR, CDR2 FQNEAQ (reference sequence). The CDR3 has 15 amino acids. The V end was cut by 5 bases, the J end by 8 bases, with 18 bases between. This CDR3 is CASSTRTPPSEKLFF. DNA for the CDR3: TGTGCCAGCAGCACTCGGACCCCTCCGTCGGAAAAACTGTTTTTT.

About this clonotype: At one of its ends the junction is not consistent with the germline gene, which may arise from a read error. The CDR3 coding sequence is TGTTCCAGTAGCCAACAAGGGACAGGGGGCTTGAACACTGAAGCTTTCTTT. Amino acid sequence: CSSSQQGTGGLNTEAFF. V is TRBV3-1 and J is TRBJ1-1; the match to TRBD1 covers 12 bases. This CDR3 comprises 17 residues. The V gene's germline CDR1 is LGHDT and CDR2 YNNKEL (reference sequence).

The rearrangement uses TRBV30 and TRBJ1-4, with D unresolved. The germline V gene encodes CDR1 GTSNPN and CDR2 SVGIG (reference sequence). This CDR3 is 11 amino acids long. Trimming removed 5 bases from V and 5 bases from J, with 6 bases in between. For the CDR3, the DNA is TGTGCCTGGGGGGTAAATGAAAAACTGTTTTTT. It specifies CAWGVNEKLFF.

The chain has TRBV6-1 and TRBJ2-6; 9 nucleotides line up with TRBD1. In germline, CDR1 is MNHNS, CDR2 SASEGT. V dropped 4 bases and J dropped 3; count of bases not matched to a gene: 10. The CDR3 spans 18 residues. The DNA for the CDR3 is TGTGCCAGCAGTGCCCGGGACAGGGCCCGGGGTGGGGCCAACGTCCTGACTTTC. Amino acid sequence: CASSARDRARGGANVLTF.

This clonotype occurred many times. This sequence joins TRBV13 and TRBJ2-5; no clear D gene. V was trimmed by 0 bases and J by 1 base, leaving 3 bases between them. The CDR3 runs to 13 residues. CDR1 and CDR2 (germline): PRHDT, FYEKMQ (reference sequence). The CDR3 spells CASSLGPQETQYF. CDR3 coding DNA: TGTGCCAGCAGCTTAGGACCCCAAGAGACCCAGTACTTC.

This chain joins TRBV25-1 and TRBJ1-4; D unresolved. The germline V and J ends were trimmed by 1 base and 4 bases, with 10 bases remaining between them. Germline CDR1 is MGHDK and CDR2 is SYGVNS. This CDR3 contains 15 residues. The CDR3 reads CASSESGAVNEKLFF. The DNA for the CDR3 is TGTGCCAGCAGTGAATCTGGAGCGGTTAATGAAAAACTGTTTTTT. The whole variable domain, filled in from reference TRBV25-1 and TRBJ1-4, reads EADIYQTPRYLVIGTGKKITLECSQTMGHDKMYWYQQDPGMELHLIHYSYGVNSTEKGDLSSESTVSRIRTEHFPLTLESARPSHTSQYLCASSESGAVNEKLFFGSGTQLSVL.

In its sample, this clonotype was seen many times. The chain carries TRBV28 and TRBJ2-1; 8 nucleotides line up with TRBD2. The V and J ends lost 6 bases and 5 bases, in that order; junction bases with no gene match: 9. This CDR3 is 15 amino acids long. Germline values: CDR1 MDHEN, CDR2 SYDVKM. CDR3 region: CASSQEWRGDNEQFF. The CDR3 DNA reads TGTGCCAGCAGCCAGGAGTGGCGGGGGGACAATGAGCAGTTCTTC.

There are many counts of this clonotype. This rearrangement joins TRBV30 to TRBJ1-3; no clear D gene. This CDR3 has 11 residues. Germline V gene data show CDR1 as GTSNPN and CDR2 as SVGIG (reference sequence). V lost 4 bases, J lost 4 bases, and 5 bases lay in between. The CDR3 here is CAWNRGNTIYF. The CDR3 nucleotides read TGTGCCTGGAACAGAGGAAACACCATATATTTT.

This clonotype was counted at least ten times. The chain recombines TRBV7-8 with TRBJ2-7, with D possibly matching TRBD2 (6 bases). The CDR3 sequence is 15 residues long. V was cut by 5 bases and J by 0 bases, with 14 bases left in between. Germline loops: CDR1 SGHVS, CDR2 FQNEAQ. The CDR3 reads CASSAHGGASYEQYF. The CDR3 DNA is TGTGCCAGCAGCGCCCATGGCGGGGCCTCCTACGAGCAGTACTTC.

At least ten counts were recorded for this clonotype. This chain connects TRBV28 to TRBJ2-7; the match to TRBD1 covers 8 bases. V lost 2 bases, J lost 0 bases, and 6 bases stayed unmatched. This CDR3 is 16 amino acids long. The germline CDR1 and CDR2 sequences are MDHEN and SYDVKM. CDR3 residues: CASSLPGTGSSYEQYF. CDR3 DNA sequence: TGTGCCAGCAGTTTACCCGGGACAGGCAGCTCCTACGAGCAGTACTTC.

Many counts were recorded for this clonotype. The chain uses TRBV7-9 and TRBJ2-2; 7 bases align to TRBD1. This CDR3 comprises 17 residues. CDR1 SEHNR and CDR2 FQNEAQ come from the germline V gene (reference sequence). Trimming at V came to 0 bases and at J to 5 bases, leaving 9 bases not matched to a gene. The CDR3 DNA reads TGTGCCAGCAGCTTAGCCTTAGGGGGCGTGCGGACCGGGGAGCTGTTTTTT. It is translated as CASSLALGGVRTGELFF.

This clonotype has at least ten counts. The rearrangement links TRBV6-1 to TRBJ2-3, with a possible D match to TRBD1 (6 bases). Per the germline V gene, CDR1 is MNHNS and CDR2 is SASEGT. The CDR3 extends over 13 amino acids. V was trimmed by 6 bases and J by 6 bases, leaving 13 bases between them. The CDR3 coding sequence is TGTGCCAGCAGATTGGACAGAAGCGATACGCAGTATTTT. Amino acids: CASRLDRSDTQYF.

This clonotype was found many times. The rearrangement uses TRBV11-3 and TRBJ2-3, with 7 bases that match TRBD2. This CDR3 contains 15 residues. Looked up from germline, CDR1 is SGHNT and CDR2 is YENEEA. Trimming took 1 base from V and 4 from J; bases not matched to a gene: 5. The CDR3 region has the DNA TGTGCCAGCAGCTTAGGTTGGGGGGGATCAGATACGCAGTATTTT. It yields the protein CASSLGWGGSDTQYF.

This clonotype has a count of ten or more. The rearrangement links TRBV6-2 or TRBV6-3 to TRBJ2-6; possible D gene TRBD1, 5 bases. Germline-derived CDR1 and CDR2 are MNHEY and SVGEGT. The V end was cut by 5 bases, the J end by 2 bases, with 10 bases between. This CDR3 is built from 15 residues. The CDR3: CASSLRVTGANVLTF. Written as DNA, the CDR3 is TGTGCCAGCAGTCTCAGGGTTACTGGGGCCAACGTCCTGACTTTC.

This clonotype showed up many times. The CDR3 protein is CASSPTLDRATDTQYF. The CDR3 DNA reads as TGTGCCAGCAGCCCTACGCTGGACAGGGCCACAGATACGCAGTATTTT. J is TRBJ2-3 and V is TRBV7-3, with 8 bases identical to TRBD1. CDR3 size: 16 residues. Germline values: CDR1 SGHTA, CDR2 FQGTGA. V was pared by 5 bases and J by 2 bases, with 9 bases of the junction left unmatched.